This T cell receptor (beta chain) was recovered during a study of memory CD4+ T cells and cytomegalovirus serostatus. Study-level background: Donors were healthy Belgian adults, under ten CMV seropositive and around 23 seronegative.

This CDR3 contains 14 residues. Germline CDR1 is MNHNS and CDR2 is SASEGT. V gave up 1 base and J gave up 4 bases, with 8 bases separating them. The repertoire was sequenced with immunoSEQ multiplex PCR; TCRdb's copy has only in-frame clones and lacks some. The sample contains some 87,000 clones, 80% of which appear only once. Overall study results and limits: Suggested: most of the CMV-linked TCR signature lies in CD4+ memory cells.

The sort gate was single viable CD3+CD4+CD8-CD45RO+ cells for memory CD4+ T cells. A word on this clone: What it binds is not known.

Sample: memory CD4+ T cells from blood. The sequence derives from an adult in good health and CMV-seropositive. V and J are TRBV6-1 and TRBJ2-1, with D perhaps matching TRBD2 (6 bases). The CDR3 protein is CASSEVAGYNEQFF. CDR3 nucleotide sequence: TGTGCCAGCAGTGAAGTCGCGGGGTACAATGAGCAGTTCTTC.